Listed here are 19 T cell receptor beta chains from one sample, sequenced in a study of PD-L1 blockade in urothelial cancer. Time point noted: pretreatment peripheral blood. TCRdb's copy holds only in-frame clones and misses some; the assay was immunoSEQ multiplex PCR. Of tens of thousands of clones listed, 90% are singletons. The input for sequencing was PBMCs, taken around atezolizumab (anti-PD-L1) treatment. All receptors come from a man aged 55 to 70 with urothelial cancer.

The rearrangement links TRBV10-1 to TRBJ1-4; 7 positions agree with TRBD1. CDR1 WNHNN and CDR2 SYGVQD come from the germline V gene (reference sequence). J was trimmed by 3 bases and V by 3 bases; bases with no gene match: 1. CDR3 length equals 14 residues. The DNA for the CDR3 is TGCGCCAGCAGTGAAGGGACAGCTAATGAAAAACTGTTTTTT. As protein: CASSEGTANEKLFF.

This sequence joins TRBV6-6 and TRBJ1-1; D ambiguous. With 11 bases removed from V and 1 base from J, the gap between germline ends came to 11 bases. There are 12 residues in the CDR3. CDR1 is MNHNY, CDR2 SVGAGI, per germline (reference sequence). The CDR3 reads CAVLRRNTEAFF. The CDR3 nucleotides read TGTGCCGTCCTACGAAGGAACACTGAAGCTTTCTTT.

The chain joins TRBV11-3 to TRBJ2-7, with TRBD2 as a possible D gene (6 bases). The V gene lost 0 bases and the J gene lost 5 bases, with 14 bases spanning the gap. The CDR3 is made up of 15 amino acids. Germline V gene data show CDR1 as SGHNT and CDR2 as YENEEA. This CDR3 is CASSLEGTQGHEQYF. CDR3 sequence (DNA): TGTGCCAGCAGCTTAGAGGGGACTCAGGGCCACGAGCAGTACTTC. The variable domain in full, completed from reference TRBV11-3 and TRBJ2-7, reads EAGVVQSPRYKIIEKKQPVAFWCNPISGHNTLYWYLQNLGQGPELLIRYENEEAVDDSQLPKDRFSAERLKGVDSTLKIQPAELGDSAVYLCASSLEGTQGHEQYFGPGTRLTVT.

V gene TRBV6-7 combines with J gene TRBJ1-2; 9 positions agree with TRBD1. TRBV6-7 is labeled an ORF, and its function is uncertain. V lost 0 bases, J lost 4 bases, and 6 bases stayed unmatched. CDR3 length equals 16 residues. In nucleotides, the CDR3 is TGTGCCAGCAGTTACTCGAGGACAGGGGCATTCTATGGCTACACCTTC. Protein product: CASSYSRTGAFYGYTF.

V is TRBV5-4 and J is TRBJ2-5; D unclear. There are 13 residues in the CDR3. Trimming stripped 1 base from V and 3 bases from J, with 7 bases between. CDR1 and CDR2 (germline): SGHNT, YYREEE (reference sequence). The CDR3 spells CASSLSAKETQYF. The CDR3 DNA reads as TGTGCCAGCAGCTTGTCAGCGAAAGAGACCCAGTACTTC.

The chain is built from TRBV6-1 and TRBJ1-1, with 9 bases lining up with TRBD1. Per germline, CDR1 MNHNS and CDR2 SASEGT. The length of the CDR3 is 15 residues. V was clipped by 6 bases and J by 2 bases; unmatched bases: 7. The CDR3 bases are TGTGCCAGCAGGGAAAGGGACAGGGAAAACACTGAAGCTTTCTTT. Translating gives CASRERDRENTEAFF.

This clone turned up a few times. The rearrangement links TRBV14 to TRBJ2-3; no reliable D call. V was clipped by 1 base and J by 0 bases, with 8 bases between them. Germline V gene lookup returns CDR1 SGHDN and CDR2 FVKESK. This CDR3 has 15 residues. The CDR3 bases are TGTGCCAGCAGCCAAGCCTCTCTTAGCACAGATACGCAGTATTTT. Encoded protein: CASSQASLSTDTQYF.

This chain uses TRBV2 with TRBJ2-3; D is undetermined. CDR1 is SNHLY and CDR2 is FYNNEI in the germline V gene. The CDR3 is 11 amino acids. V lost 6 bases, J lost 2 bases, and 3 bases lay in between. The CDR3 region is CASRYTDTQYF. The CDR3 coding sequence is TGTGCCAGCAGGTACACAGATACGCAGTATTTT.

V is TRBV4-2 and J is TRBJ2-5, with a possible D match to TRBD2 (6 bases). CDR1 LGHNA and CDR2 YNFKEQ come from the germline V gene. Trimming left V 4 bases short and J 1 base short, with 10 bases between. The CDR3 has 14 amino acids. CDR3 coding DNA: TGTGCCAGCAGCCTTGGCGGGACCCAAGAGACCCAGTACTTC. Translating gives CASSLGGTQETQYF.

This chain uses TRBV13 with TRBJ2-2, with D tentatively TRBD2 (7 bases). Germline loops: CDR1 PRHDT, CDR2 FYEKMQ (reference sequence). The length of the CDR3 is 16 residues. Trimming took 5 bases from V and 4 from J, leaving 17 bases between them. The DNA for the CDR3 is TGTGCCAGCAGCCGGGGGACAATAGCGGGCACCGGGGAGCTGTTTTTT. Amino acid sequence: CASSRGTIAGTGELFF.

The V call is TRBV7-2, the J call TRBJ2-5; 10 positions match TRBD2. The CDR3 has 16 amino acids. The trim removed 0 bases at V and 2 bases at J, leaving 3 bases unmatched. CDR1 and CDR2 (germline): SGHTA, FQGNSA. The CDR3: CASSLAATSGQETQYF. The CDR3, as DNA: TGTGCCAGCAGCTTAGCGGCGACTAGCGGGCAAGAGACCCAGTACTTC.

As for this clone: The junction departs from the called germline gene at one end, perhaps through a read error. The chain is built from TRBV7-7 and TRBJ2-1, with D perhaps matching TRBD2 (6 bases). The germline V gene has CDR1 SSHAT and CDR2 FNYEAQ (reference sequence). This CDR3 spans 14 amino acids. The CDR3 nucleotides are TGTGCTAGCAGCTTAGAGGGAGGATCCAATGAGCAGTTCTTC. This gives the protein CASSLEGGSNEQFF.

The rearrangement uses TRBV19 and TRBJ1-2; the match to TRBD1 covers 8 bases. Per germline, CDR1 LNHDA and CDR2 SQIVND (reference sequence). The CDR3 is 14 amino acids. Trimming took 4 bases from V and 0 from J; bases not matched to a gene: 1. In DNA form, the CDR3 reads TGTGCCAGTAGTACAGGGGGCTCTAACTATGGCTACACCTTC. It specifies CASSTGGSNYGYTF.

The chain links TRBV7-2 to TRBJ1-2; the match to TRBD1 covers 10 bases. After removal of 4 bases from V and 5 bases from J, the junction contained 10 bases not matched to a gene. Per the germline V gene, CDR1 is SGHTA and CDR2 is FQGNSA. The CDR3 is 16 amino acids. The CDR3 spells CASSSTLGQGRYGYTF. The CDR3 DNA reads TGTGCCAGCAGCTCAACCTTGGGACAGGGGCGATATGGCTACACCTTC.

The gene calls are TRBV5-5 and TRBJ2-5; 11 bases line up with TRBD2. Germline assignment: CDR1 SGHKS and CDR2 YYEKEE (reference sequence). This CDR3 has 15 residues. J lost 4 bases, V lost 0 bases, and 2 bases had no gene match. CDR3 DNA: TGTGCCAGCAGCTTGGGACTAGCGGGGCGAGAGACCCAGTACTTC. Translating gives CASSLGLAGRETQYF. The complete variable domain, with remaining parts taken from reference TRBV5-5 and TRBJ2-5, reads DAGVTQSPTHLIKTRGQQVTLRCSPISGHKSVSWYQQVLGQGPQFIFQYYEKEERGRGNFPDRFSARQFPNYSSELNVNALLLGDSALYLCASSLGLAGRETQYFGPGTRLLVL.

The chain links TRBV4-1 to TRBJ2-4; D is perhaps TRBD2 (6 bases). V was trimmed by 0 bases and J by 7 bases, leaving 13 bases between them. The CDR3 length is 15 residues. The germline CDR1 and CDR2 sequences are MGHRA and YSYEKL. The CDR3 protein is CASSQDPGRSNIQYF. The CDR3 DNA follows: TGCGCCAGCAGCCAAGATCCGGGGAGGTCGAACATTCAGTACTTC.

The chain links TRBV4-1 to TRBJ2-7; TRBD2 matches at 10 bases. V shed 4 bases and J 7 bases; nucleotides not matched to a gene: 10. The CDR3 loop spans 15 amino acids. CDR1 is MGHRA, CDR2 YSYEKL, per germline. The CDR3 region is CASSLTLAGSVEQYF. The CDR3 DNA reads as TGCGCCAGCAGCCTAACACTAGCGGGGTCTGTAGAGCAGTACTTC.

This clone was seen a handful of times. CDR3 sequence (DNA): TGTGCCAGCAGCCATTACAGGGATGGCAAAAACATTCAGTACTTC. As protein: CASSHYRDGKNIQYF. The J gene is TRBJ2-4, the V gene TRBV14; TRBD1 is a possible D gene (6 bases). Trimming left V 3 bases short and J 3 bases short, with 12 bases between. The CDR3 contains 15 residues. Germline V gives CDR1 SGHDN, CDR2 FVKESK. Based on the CDR3 plus reference TRBV14 and TRBJ2-4, the full variable domain is EAGVTQFPSHSVIEKGQTVTLRCDPISGHDNLYWYRRVMGKEIKFLLHFVKESKQDESGMPNNRFLAERTGGTYSTLKVQPAELEDSGVYFCASSHYRDGKNIQYFGAGTRLSVL.

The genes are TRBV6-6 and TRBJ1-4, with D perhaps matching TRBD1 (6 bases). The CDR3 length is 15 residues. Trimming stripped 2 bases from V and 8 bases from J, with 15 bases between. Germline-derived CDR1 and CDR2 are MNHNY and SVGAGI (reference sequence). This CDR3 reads CASSYVGQPGEKLFF. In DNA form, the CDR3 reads TGTGCCAGCAGTTACGTAGGACAGCCGGGCGAAAAACTGTTTTTT.